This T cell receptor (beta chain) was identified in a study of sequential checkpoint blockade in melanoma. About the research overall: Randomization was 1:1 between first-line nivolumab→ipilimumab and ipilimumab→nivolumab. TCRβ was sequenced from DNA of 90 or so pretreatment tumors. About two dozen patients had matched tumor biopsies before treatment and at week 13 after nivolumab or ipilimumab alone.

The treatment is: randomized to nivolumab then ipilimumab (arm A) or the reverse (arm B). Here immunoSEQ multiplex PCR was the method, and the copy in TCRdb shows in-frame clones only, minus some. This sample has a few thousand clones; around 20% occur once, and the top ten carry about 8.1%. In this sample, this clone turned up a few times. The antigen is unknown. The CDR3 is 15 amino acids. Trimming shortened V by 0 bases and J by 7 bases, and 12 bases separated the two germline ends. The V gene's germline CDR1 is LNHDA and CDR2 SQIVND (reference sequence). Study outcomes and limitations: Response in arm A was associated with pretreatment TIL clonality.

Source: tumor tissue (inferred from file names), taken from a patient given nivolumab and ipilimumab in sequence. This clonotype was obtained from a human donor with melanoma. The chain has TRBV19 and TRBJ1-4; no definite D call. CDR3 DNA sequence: TGTGCCAGTAGTATAGATCGGCACGTTCGTGAAAAACTGTTTTTT. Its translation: CASSIDRHVREKLFF.